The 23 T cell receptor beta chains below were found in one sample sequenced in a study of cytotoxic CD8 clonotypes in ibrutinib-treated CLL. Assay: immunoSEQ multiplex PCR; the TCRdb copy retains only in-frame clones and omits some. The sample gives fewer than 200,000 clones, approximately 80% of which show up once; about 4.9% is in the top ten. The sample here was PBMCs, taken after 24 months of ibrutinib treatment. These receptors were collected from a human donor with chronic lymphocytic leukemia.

DNA of the CDR3: TGTGCCAGCAGCGCTCGGACTAGCGGGGTCCTCACAGATACGCAGTATTTT. It translates to CASSARTSGVLTDTQYF. This chain links TRBV7-9 with TRBJ2-3; 12 bases are shared with TRBD2. Germline V gene sequence: CDR1 SEHNR, CDR2 FQNEAQ (reference sequence). This CDR3 has 17 amino acids. J lost 2 bases, V lost 5 bases, and 8 bases had no gene match.

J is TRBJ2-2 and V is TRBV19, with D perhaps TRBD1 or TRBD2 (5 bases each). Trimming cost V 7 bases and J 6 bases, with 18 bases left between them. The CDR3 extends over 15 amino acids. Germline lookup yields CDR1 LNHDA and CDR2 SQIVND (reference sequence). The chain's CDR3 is CASMKGPGSPGELFF. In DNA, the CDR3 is TGTGCCAGTATGAAGGGGCCAGGGAGCCCCGGGGAGCTGTTTTTT.

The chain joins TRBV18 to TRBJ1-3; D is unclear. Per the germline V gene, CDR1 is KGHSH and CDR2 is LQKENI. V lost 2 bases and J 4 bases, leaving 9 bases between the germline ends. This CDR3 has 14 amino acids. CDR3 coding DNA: TGTGCCAGCTCACCAAGAATACAGGGAAACACCATATATTTT. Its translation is CASSPRIQGNTIYF.

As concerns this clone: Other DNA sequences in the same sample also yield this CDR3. In nucleotides, the CDR3 is TGTGCCAGCAGCGTAGTCGGGGCAACTAATGAAAAACTGTTTTTT. It codes for CASSVVGATNEKLFF. This chain joins TRBV9 and TRBJ1-4; no clear D gene. Germline values: CDR1 SGDLS, CDR2 YYNGEE. The CDR3 runs 15 residues. Trimming removed 0 bases from V and 0 bases from J, with 6 bases in between. Full variable domain (remainder filled in from reference TRBV9 and TRBJ1-4): DSGVTQTPKHLITATGQRVTLRCSPRSGDLSVYWYQQSLDQGLQFLIQYYNGEERAKGNILERFSAQQFPDLHSELNLSSLELGDSALYFCASSVVGATNEKLFFGSGTQLSVL.

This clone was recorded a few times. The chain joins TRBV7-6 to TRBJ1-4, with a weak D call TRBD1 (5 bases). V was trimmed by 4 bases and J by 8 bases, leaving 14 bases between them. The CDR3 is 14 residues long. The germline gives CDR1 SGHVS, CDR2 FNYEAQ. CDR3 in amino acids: CASSSRANGEKLFF. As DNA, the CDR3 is TGTGCCAGCAGCTCCAGGGCTAACGGGGAAAAACTGTTTTTT.

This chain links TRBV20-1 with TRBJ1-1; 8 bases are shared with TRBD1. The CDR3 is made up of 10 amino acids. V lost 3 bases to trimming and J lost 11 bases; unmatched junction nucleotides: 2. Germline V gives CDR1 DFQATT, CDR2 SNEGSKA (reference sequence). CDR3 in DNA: TGCAGTGCTAGCAGGGGGCGGGCTTTCTTT. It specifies CSASRGRAFF.

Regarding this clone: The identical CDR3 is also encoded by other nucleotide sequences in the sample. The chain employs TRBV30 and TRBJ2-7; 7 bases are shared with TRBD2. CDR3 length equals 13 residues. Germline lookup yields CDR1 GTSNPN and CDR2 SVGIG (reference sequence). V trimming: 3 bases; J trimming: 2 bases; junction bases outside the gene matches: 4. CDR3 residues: CAWSIGLAYEQYF. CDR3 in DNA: TGTGCCTGGAGCATCGGACTAGCCTACGAGCAGTACTTC.

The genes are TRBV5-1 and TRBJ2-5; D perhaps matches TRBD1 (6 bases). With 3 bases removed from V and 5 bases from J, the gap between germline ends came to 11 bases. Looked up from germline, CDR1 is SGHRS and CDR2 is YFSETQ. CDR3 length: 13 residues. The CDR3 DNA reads TGCGCCAGCAGCTACGGACAGCAGGAGACCCAGTACTTC. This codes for CASSYGQQETQYF. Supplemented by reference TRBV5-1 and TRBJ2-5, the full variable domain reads KAGVTQTPRYLIKTRGQQVTLSCSPISGHRSVSWYQQTPGQGLQFLFEYFSETQRNKGNFPGRFSGRQFSNSRSEMNVSTLELGDSALYLCASSYGQQETQYFGPGTRLLVL.

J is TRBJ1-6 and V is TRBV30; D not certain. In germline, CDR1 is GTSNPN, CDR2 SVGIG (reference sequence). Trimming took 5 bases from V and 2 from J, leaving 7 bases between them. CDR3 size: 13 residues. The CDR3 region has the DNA TGTGCCTGGTGCCGAACCTATAATTCACCCCTCCACTTT. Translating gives CAWCRTYNSPLHF.

CDR3 sequence reads: CASSVGRGPGELFF. The DNA for the CDR3 is TGTGCCAGCAGCGTGGGTCGGGGTCCCGGGGAGCTGTTTTTT. The J gene is TRBJ2-2, the V gene TRBV9; tentatively, D is TRBD2 (5 bases). CDR3 length equals 14 residues. The V gene's germline CDR1 is SGDLS and CDR2 YYNGEE. Between the trimmed V and J ends, which lost 2 bases and 6 bases, there was a span of 11 bases.

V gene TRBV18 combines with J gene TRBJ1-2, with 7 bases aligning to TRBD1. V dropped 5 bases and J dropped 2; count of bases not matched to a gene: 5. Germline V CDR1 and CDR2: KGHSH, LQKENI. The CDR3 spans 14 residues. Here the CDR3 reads CASSTGQSNYGYTF. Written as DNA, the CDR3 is TGTGCCAGCTCAACGGGACAGTCAAACTATGGCTACACCTTC.

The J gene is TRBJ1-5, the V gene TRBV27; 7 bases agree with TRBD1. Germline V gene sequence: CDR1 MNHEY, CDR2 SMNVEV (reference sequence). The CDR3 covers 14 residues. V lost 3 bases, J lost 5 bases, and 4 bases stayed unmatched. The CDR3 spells CASSFGRGDQPQHF. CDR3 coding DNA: TGTGCCAGCAGTTTTGGCAGGGGGGATCAGCCCCAGCATTTT.

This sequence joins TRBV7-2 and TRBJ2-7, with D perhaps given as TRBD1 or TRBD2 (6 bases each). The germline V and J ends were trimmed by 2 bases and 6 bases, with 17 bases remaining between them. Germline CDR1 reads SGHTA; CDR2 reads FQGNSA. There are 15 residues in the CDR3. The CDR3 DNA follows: TGTGCCAGCAGCTTATTTCAGGGGAGGTTGGGCGAGCAGTACTTC. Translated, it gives CASSLFQGRLGEQYF.

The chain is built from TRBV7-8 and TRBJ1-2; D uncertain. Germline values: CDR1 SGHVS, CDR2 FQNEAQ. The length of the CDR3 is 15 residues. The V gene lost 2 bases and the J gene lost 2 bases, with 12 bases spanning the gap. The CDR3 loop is CASSLQRQPNYGYTF. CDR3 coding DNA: TGTGCCAGCAGCTTACAGCGCCAGCCCAACTATGGCTACACCTTC.

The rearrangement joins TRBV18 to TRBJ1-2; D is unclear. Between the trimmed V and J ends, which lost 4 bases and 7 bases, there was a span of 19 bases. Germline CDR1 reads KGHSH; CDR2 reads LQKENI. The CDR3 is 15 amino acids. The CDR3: CASSQTGDNGSGYTF. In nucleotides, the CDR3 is TGTGCCAGCTCACAAACGGGTGACAACGGCAGTGGCTACACCTTC.

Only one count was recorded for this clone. Here the CDR3 DNA reads TGTGCCAGCAGTTACGAACAGACAGGGAAGTATGGCTACACCTTC. It yields the protein CASSYEQTGKYGYTF. V gene TRBV6-5 combines with J gene TRBJ1-2; 7 bases match TRBD1. V was pared by 2 bases and J by 5 bases, with 8 bases of the junction left unmatched. Germline assignment: CDR1 MNHEY and CDR2 SVGAGI. The CDR3 is 15 amino acids.

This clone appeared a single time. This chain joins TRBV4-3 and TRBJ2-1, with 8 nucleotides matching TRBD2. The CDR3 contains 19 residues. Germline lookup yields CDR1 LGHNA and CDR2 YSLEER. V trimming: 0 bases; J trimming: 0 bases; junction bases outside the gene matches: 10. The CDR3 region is CASSQDSGIFPSSYNEQFF. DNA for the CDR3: TGCGCCAGCAGCCAAGATAGCGGGATTTTCCCTAGCTCCTACAATGAGCAGTTCTTC.

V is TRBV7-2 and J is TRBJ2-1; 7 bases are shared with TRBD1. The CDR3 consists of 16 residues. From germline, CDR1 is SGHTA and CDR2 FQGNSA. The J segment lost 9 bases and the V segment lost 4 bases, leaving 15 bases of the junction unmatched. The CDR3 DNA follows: TGTGCCAGCAGCTCCAGGATTAGGGGGCGGAATAGTGAGCAGTTCTTC. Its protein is CASSSRIRGRNSEQFF. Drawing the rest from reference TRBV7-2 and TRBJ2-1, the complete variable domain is GAGVSQSPSNKVTEKGKDVELRCDPISGHTALYWYRQSLGQGLEFLIYFQGNSAPDKSGLPSDRFSAERTGGSVSTLTIQRTQQEDSAVYLCASSSRIRGRNSEQFFGPGTRLTVL.

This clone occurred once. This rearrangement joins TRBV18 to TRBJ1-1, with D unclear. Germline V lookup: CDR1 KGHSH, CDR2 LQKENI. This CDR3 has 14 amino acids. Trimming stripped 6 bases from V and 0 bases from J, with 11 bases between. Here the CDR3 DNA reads TGTGCCAGCTCCCCCAGTCCAATGAACACTGAAGCTTTCTTT. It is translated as CASSPSPMNTEAFF.

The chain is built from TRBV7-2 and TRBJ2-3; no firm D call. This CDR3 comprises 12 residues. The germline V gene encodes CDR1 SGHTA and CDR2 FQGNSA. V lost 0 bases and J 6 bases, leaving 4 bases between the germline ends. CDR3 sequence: CASSLARDTQYF. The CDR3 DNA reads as TGTGCCAGCAGCTTAGCGCGGGATACGCAGTATTTT. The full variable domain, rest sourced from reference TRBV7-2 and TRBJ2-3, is GAGVSQSPSNKVTEKGKDVELRCDPISGHTALYWYRQSLGQGLEFLIYFQGNSAPDKSGLPSDRFSAERTGGSVSTLTIQRTQQEDSAVYLCASSLARDTQYFGPGTRLTVL.

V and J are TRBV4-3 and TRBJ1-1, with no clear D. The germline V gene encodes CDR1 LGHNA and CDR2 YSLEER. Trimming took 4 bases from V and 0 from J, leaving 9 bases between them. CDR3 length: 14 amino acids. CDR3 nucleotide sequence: TGCGCCAGCAGCCCTCGGGGATTGAACACTGAAGCTTTCTTT. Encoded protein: CASSPRGLNTEAFF.

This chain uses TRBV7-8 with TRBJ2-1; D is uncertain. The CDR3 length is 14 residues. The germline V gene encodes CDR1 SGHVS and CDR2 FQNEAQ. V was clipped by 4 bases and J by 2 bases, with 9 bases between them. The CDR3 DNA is TGTGCCAGCAGCTGGGTGTCGGCCTACAATGAGCAGTTCTTC. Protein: CASSWVSAYNEQFF.

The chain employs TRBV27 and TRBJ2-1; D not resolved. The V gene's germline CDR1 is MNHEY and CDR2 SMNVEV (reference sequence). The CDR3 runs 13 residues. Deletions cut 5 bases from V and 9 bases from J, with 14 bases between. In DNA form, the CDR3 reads TGTGCCAGCAGTCGAGCCGGGCCAATTGAGCAGTTCTTC. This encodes CASSRAGPIEQFF.